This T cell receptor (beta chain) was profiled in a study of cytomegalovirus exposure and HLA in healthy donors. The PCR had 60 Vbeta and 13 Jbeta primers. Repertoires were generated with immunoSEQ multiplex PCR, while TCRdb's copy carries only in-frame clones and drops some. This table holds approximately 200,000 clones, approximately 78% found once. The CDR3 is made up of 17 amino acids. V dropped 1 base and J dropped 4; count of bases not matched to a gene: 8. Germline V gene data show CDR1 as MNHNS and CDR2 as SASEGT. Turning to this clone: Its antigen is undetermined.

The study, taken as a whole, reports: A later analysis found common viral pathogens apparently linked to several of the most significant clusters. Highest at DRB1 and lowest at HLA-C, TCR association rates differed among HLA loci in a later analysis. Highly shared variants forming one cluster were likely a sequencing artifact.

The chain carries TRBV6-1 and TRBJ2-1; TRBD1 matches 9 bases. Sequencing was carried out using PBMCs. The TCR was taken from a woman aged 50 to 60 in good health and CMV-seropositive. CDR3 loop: CASSEGQGQGPYNEQFF. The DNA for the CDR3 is TGTGCCAGCAGTGAAGGCCAGGGACAGGGCCCTTACAATGAGCAGTTCTTC.